A single sample is the source of the 10 T cell receptor beta chains below, sequenced in a study of metastatic and nonmetastatic thyroid tumors. TCRdb reanalyzed the PCR reads via MiXCR. This table holds 30,000 to 35,000 clones, about 15% found once. Thyroid surgery had not been preceded by any treatment in any patient. The specimen was blood. These receptors originate from a female donor with papillary thyroid cancer or a benign thyroid nodule (not recorded which). Some clones in this sample may be carry-over from other donors' samples.

This clone is classed as medium-sized. The chain recombines TRBV20-1 with TRBJ2-5, with TRBD2 matching over 11 bases. The CDR3 contains 16 residues. The V gene end was trimmed by 0 bases and the J gene end by 1 base; junction bases not matched to a gene: 4. Germline V gives CDR1 DFQATT, CDR2 SNEGSKA (reference sequence). The CDR3 DNA sequence: TGCAGTGCTAGAGACCCTCTAGCGGGAGGCCAAGAGACCCAGTACTTC. Translation gives CSARDPLAGGQETQYF.

Judged by abundance, this clone is medium-sized. The V call is TRBV20-1, the J call TRBJ1-6, with D tentatively TRBD1 (5 bases). The length of the CDR3 is 16 residues. The germline gives CDR1 DFQATT, CDR2 SNEGSKA (reference sequence). V was cut by 0 bases and J by 10 bases, with 19 bases left in between. CDR3 coding DNA: TGCAGTGCTAGAGATACAAGGCAGGGAGTAAGGTCACCCCTCCACTTT. Amino acid sequence: CSARDTRQGVRSPLHF.

This clone appeared a few times. This could be a read error, since a much larger clone is one nucleotide away. V and J are TRBV7-8 and TRBJ2-5; D remains ambiguous. The germline CDR1 and CDR2 sequences are SGHVS and FQNEAQ. This CDR3 has 12 residues. V was pared by 3 bases and J by 3 bases, with 5 bases between. In DNA form, the CDR3 reads TGTGCCAGCAGCTTCAGGAAAGAGACCCAGTACTTC. Translated: CASSFRKETQYF.

At least ten counts were recorded for this clone. This may stem from a read error, because a much larger clone lies one nucleotide away. The chain recombines TRBV29-1 with TRBJ2-2; 9 bases align to TRBD1. Germline V lookup: CDR1 SQVTM, CDR2 ANQGSEA. CDR3 length equals 16 residues. The V segment lost 0 bases and the J segment 6 bases; nucleotides outside the gene matches: 8. The CDR3 region is CSVEDHETGGPGELFF. The CDR3 DNA sequence: TGCAGCGTTGAAGATCATGAGACAGGGGGACCCGGGGAGCTGTTTTTT.

In its sample, this clone was seen a few times. A read error is possible here, since a much larger clone lies one base away. The J gene is TRBJ2-6, the V gene TRBV18; D may be TRBD1 (5 bases). The V gene's germline CDR1 is KGHSH and CDR2 LQKENI. The CDR3 has 19 residues. CDR3 in DNA: TGTGCCAGCTCACCAATCCGGACGGGTCCGCGGTCTGGGGCCAACGCCCTGACTTTC. Translation gives CASSPIRTGPRSGANALTF.

The sample holds many counts of this clone. The chain links TRBV12-3 or TRBV12-4 to TRBJ2-5, with D unresolved. The CDR3 extends over 14 amino acids. V lost 3 bases and J 1 base, leaving 9 bases between the germline ends. This CDR3 reads CASSFTGPQETQYF. CDR3 in DNA: TGTGCCAGCAGTTTCACCGGGCCCCAAGAGACCCAGTACTTC.

This clone has a count of ten or more. DNA of the CDR3: TGTGCCAGCAGCTTCTGGGGACTAGCGGGAGTGGCGAAAAATGAGCAGTTCTTC. Translating it yields CASSFWGLAGVAKNEQFF. The chain is built from TRBV11-2 and TRBJ2-1, with 14 bases identical to TRBD2. V lost 3 bases, J lost 7 bases, and 11 bases stayed unmatched. The length of the CDR3 is 18 residues. Per germline, CDR1 SGHAT and CDR2 FQNNGV.

This clone was seen repeatedly, ten times or more. V and J are TRBV28 and TRBJ1-5; D is unresolved. Trimming took 3 bases from V and 0 from J, leaving 9 bases between them. Germline CDR1 and CDR2: MDHEN and SYDVKM. The CDR3 sequence is 15 residues long. The CDR3 protein is CASSFGMNSNQPQHF. CDR3 DNA: TGTGCCAGCAGTTTTGGCATGAATAGCAATCAGCCCCAGCATTTT.

Ten or more counts support this clone. This chain connects TRBV20-1 to TRBJ1-5; no definite D call. The V gene's germline CDR1 is DFQATT and CDR2 SNEGSKA (reference sequence). V was cut by 1 base and J by 4 bases, with 11 bases left in between. The CDR3 is 14 residues long. The CDR3 DNA reads TGCAGTGCTAGAGTTTCAGGTACGAATCAGCCCCAGCATTTT. Protein product: CSARVSGTNQPQHF.

The table lists this clone with a few counts. This chain connects TRBV28 to TRBJ2-2; D is unclear. V lost 6 bases and J 2 bases, leaving 19 bases between the germline ends. The length of the CDR3 is 17 residues. Germline V gene lookup returns CDR1 MDHEN and CDR2 SYDVKM. The CDR3, as DNA: TGTGCCAGCAGATCAACCCCTAGGCAGAGTAACACCGGGGAGCTGTTTTTT. Translation: CASRSTPRQSNTGELFF.